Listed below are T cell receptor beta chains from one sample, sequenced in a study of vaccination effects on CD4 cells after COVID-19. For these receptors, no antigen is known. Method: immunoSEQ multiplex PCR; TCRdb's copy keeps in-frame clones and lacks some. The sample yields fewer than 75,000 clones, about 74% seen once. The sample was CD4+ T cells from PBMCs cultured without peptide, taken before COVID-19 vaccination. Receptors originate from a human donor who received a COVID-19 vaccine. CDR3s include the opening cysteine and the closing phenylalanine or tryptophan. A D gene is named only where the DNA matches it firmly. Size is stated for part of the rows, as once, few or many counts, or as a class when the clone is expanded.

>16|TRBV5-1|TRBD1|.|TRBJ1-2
TGCGCCAGCAGCAGCTTGGAAGGGGGGACAGCCTATGGCTACACCTTC
CASSSLEGGTAYGYTF
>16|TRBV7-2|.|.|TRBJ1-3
TGTGCCAGCAGCTTAAATGGACAGTCATCAGGAAACACCATATATTTT
CASSLNGQSSGNTIYF
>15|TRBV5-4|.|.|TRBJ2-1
TGTGCCAGCACCCCAGGTACGGGACTCAGCCATGAGCAGTTCTTC
CASTPGTGLSHEQFF
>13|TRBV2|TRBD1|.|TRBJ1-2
TGTGCCAGCAGGGGGGACAGTAACTATGGCTACACCTTC
CASRGDSNYGYTF
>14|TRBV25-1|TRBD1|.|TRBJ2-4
TGTGCCAGCAGCCCCAGGGGGGCCAAAAACATTCAGTACTTC
CASSPRGAKNIQYF
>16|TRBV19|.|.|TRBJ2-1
TGTGCCAGTAGTGACAGGAATTACCTCTCCTACAATGAGCAGTTCTTC
CASSDRNYLSYNEQFF
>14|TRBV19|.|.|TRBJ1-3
TGTGCCAGTAGAAACCCCGATACGGGGGACACCATATATTTT
CASRNPDTGDTIYF
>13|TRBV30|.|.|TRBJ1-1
TGTGCCTGGAGTGTACGTGGGAACACTGAAGCTTTCTTT
CAWSVRGNTEAFF
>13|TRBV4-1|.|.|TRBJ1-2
TGCGCCAGCAGCCAAGATGTCCGGGATGGCTACACCTTC
CASSQDVRDGYTF
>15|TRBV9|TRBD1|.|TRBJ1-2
TGTGCCAGCAGCGTCACAGGGGGTTCTAACTATGGCTACACCTTC
CASSVTGGSNYGYTF
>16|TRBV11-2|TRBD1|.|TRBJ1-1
TGTGCCAGCAGCTTCCAGGGGGCCAACATGAACACTGAAGCTTTCTTT
CASSFQGANMNTEAFF
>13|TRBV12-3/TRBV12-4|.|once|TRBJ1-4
TGTGCCAGCAGTTTGGGCAGCACAGAAAAACTGTTTTTT
CASSLGSTEKLFF
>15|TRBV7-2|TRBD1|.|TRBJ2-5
TGTGCCAGCAGCTTAGATGACAGGGGGGTAGAGACCCAGTACTTC
CASSLDDRGVETQYF
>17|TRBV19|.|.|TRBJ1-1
TGTGCCAGTAGTAGGTCACAGGGCTACGTTATGAACACTGAAGCTTTCTTT
CASSRSQGYVMNTEAFF
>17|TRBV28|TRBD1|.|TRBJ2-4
TGTGCCAGCAGTATCAGACAGGGCGGTCTAGCCAAAAACATTCAGTACTTC
CASSIRQGGLAKNIQYF
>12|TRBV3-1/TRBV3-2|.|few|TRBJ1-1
TGTGCCAGCAGCCGAGCATATCCTGAAGCTTTCTTT
CASSRAYPEAFF
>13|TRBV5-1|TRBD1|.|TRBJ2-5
TGCGCCAGCAGCTTACAGGGGGAAGAGACCCAGTACTTC
CASSLQGEETQYF
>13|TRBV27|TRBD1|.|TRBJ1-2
TGTGCCAGCAGTTTCTGGGACAGGGATGGCTACACCTTC
CASSFWDRDGYTF
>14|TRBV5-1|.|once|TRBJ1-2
TGCGCCAGCAGCCCCGAGGGAAGGGACTACGGCTACACCTTC
CASSPEGRDYGYTF
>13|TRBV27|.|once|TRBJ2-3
TGTGCCAGCAGCCGAATGACCACAGATACGCAGTATTTT
CASSRMTTDTQYF
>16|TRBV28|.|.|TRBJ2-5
TGTGCCAGCAGATTGGCAGGGAGCCCGGTACAAGAGACCCAGTACTTC
CASRLAGSPVQETQYF
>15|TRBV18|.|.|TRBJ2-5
TGTGCCAGCTCACCAGGTGGAATCCTACGGGAGACCCAGTACTTC
CASSPGGILRETQYF
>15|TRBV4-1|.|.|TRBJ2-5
TGCGCCAGCAGCCTGGGGGAATTGTACCAAGAGACCCAGTACTTC
CASSLGELYQETQYF
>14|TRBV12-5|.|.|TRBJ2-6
TGTGCTAGTGGGCCAGATACTGGGGCCAACGTCCTGACTTTC
CASGPDTGANVLTF
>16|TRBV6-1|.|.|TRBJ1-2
TGTGCCAGCAGTGAAGCGCTTCTGGGCAGGGGTTATGGCTACACCTTC
CASSEALLGRGYGYTF
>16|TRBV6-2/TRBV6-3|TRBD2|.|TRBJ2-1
TGTGCCAGCAGTTACGTCCGGGGGGGCGGGAACAATGAGCAGTTCTTC
CASSYVRGGGNNEQFF
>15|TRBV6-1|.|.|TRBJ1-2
TGTGCCAGCAGTGAAAGTCTAGACCTTAATGATGGCTACACCTTC
CASSESLDLNDGYTF
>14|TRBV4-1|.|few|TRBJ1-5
TGCGCCAGCAGCCAAGGTTGGACCCATCAGCCCCAGCATTTT
CASSQGWTHQPQHF
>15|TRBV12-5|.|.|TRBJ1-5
TGTGCTAGTGCCCTGCTAGGCAGAATCAATCAGCCCCAGCATTTT
CASALLGRINQPQHF
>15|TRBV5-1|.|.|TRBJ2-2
TGCGCCAGCAGCCGGACGGGGGCGCAGGACGGGGAGCTGTTTTTT
CASSRTGAQDGELFF
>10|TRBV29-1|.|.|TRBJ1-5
TGCAGCGTGAGATCTCAGCCCCAGCATTTT
CSVRSQPQHF